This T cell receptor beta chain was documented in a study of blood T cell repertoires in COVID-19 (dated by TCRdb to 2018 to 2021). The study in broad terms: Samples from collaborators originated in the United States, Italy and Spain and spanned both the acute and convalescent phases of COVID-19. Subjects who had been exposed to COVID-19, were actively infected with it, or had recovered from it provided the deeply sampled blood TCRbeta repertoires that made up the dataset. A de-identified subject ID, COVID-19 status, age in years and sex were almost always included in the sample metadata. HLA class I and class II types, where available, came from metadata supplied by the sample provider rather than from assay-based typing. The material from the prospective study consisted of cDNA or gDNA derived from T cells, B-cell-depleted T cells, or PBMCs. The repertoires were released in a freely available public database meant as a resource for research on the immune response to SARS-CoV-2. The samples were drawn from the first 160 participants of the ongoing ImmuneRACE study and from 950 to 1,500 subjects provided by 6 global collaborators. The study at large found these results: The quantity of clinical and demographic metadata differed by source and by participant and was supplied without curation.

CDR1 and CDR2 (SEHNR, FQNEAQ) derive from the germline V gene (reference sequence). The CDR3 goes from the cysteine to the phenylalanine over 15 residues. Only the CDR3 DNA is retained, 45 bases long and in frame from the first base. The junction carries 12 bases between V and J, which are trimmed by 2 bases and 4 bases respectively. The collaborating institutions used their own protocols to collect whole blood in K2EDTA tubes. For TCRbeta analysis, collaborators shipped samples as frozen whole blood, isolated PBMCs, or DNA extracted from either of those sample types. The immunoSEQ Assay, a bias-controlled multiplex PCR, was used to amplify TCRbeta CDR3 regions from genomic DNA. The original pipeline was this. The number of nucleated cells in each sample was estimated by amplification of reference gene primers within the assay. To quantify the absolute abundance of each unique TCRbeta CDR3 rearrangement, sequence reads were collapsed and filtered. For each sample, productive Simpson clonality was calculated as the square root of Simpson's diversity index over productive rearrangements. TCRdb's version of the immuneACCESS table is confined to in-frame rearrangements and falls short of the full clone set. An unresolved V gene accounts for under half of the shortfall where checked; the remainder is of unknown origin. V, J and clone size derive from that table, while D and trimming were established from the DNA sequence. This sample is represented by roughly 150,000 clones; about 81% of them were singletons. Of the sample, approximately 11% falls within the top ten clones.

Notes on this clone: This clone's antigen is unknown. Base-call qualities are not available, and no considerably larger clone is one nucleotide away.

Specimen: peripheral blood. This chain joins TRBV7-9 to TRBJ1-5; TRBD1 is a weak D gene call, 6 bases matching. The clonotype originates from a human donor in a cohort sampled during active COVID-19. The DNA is TGTGCCAGCAGCTTACAGGGACACCGAAATCAGCCCCAGCATTTT. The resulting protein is CASSLQGHRNQPQHF. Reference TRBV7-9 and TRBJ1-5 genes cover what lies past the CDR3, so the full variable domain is DTGVSQNPRHKITKRGQNVTFRCDPISEHNRLYWYRQTLGQGPEFLTYFQNEAQLEKSRLLSDRFSAERPKGSFSTLEIQRTEQGDSAMYLCASSLQGHRNQPQHFGDGTRLSIL.